Below are 5 T cell receptor beta chains sequenced from a single sample in a study of control samples from healthy donors and cancer patients. Assay used: immunoSEQ multiplex PCR; TCRdb lists only in-frame clones, some missing. The table lists under 300,000 clones, approximately 80% of them singletons, with 10% to 15% in the top ten. Sample: PBMCs. These receptors were obtained from a woman aged 55-69 years with lung cancer.

This clone was seen just once. This chain uses TRBV19 with TRBJ2-1, with 8 bases matching TRBD2. The germline CDR1 and CDR2 sequences are LNHDA and SQIVND (reference sequence). CDR3 length equals 15 residues. The V segment lost 1 base and the J segment 8 bases; nucleotides outside the gene matches: 7. The CDR3 nucleotides are TGTGCCAGTAGTATAGTATCGGGGGGGCGGTATGAGCAGTTCTTC. It yields the protein CASSIVSGGRYEQFF.

This CDR3 reads CASSPGLAGVSEQYF. In nucleotides, the CDR3 is TGTGCCAGCTCACCGGGACTAGCGGGAGTTTCCGAGCAGTACTTC. V usage is TRBV18 and J usage is TRBJ2-7; 14 nucleotides match TRBD2. Germline loops: CDR1 KGHSH, CDR2 LQKENI. The trim removed 3 bases at V and 6 bases at J, leaving 4 bases unmatched. The CDR3 runs to 15 residues.

The chain couples TRBV7-8 to TRBJ2-3, with a possible D match to TRBD2 (5 bases). CDR3 length: 16 amino acids. The germline gives CDR1 SGHVS, CDR2 FQNEAQ. V was trimmed by 0 bases and J by 3 bases, leaving 13 bases between them. DNA for the CDR3: TGTGCCAGCAGCTTAGCCCCAGTCGGGGTAACAGATACGCAGTATTTT. It encodes CASSLAPVGVTDTQYF.

The chain carries TRBV6-6 and TRBJ1-5; D is uncertain. Germline V gene sequence: CDR1 MNHNY, CDR2 SVGAGI (reference sequence). The CDR3 runs to 14 residues. V gave up 4 bases and J gave up 1 base, with 8 bases separating them. CDR3 sequence: CASSSGTSNQPQHF. CDR3 DNA: TGTGCCAGCAGTTCAGGAACAAGCAATCAGCCCCAGCATTTT.

The chain employs TRBV7-8 and TRBJ1-1; tentatively, D is TRBD1 (5 bases). This CDR3 is 16 amino acids long. Germline-derived CDR1 and CDR2 are SGHVS and FQNEAQ. V was trimmed by 0 bases and J by 0 bases, leaving 11 bases between them. In DNA form, the CDR3 reads TGTGCCAGCAGCTTAGCCACCGGACACTTGAACACTGAAGCTTTCTTT. Its translation: CASSLATGHLNTEAFF.